Listed here are 19 T cell receptor beta chains from one sample, sequenced in a study of blood T cell repertoires in COVID-19. The assay was immunoSEQ multiplex PCR, and TCRdb's table has in-frame clones only and misses some. The data contain 250,000 or so clones, about 90% of them singletons. Sample: PBMCs or T cells enriched from blood (not recorded which). These receptors all stem from a woman aged 30 to 39 with acute COVID-19.

The rearrangement joins TRBV20-1 to TRBJ1-1; TRBD1 might be the D (5 bases). CDR3 size: 11 residues. Germline CDR1 DFQATT, CDR2 SNEGSKA (reference sequence). V lost 7 bases and J lost 0, with 6 bases in between. Written as DNA, the CDR3 is TGCAGTGGGGGGGTGAACACTGAAGCTTTCTTT. This codes for CSGGVNTEAFF.

V and J are TRBV28 and TRBJ1-1, with 8 nucleotides matching TRBD1. With 3 bases clipped from V and 6 bases from J, the junction kept 9 bases outside the gene matches. There are 15 residues in the CDR3. Germline V gene lookup returns CDR1 MDHEN and CDR2 SYDVKM. CDR3 DNA sequence: TGTGCCAGCAGTTTTATGTACAGGGGGAGACCTGAAGCTTTCTTT. This translates into CASSFMYRGRPEAFF. Drawing the rest from reference TRBV28 and TRBJ1-1, the complete variable domain is DVKVTQSSRYLVKRTGEKVFLECVQDMDHENMFWYRQDPGLGLRLIYFSYDVKMKEKGDIPEGYSVSREKKERFSLILESASTNQTSMYLCASSFMYRGRPEAFFGQGTRLTVV.

V gene TRBV27 combines with J gene TRBJ2-7; 9 bases are shared with TRBD2. The CDR3 is 14 residues long. CDR1 is MNHEY, CDR2 SMNVEV, per germline (reference sequence). J was trimmed by 4 bases and V by 3 bases; bases with no gene match: 4. CDR3 protein: CASSFGREGYEQYF. The CDR3 DNA reads as TGTGCCAGCAGTTTCGGGCGGGAGGGGTACGAGCAGTACTTC.

The V call is TRBV5-5, the J call TRBJ1-2; D is uncertain. Trimming removed 6 bases from V and 2 bases from J, with 17 bases in between. Germline V lookup: CDR1 SGHKS, CDR2 YYEKEE (reference sequence). There are 15 residues in the CDR3. CDR3: CASTRREGENYGYTF. The CDR3 DNA reads as TGTGCCAGCACCCGGAGGGAGGGAGAAAACTATGGCTACACCTTC.

This chain links TRBV5-1 with TRBJ1-2, with 7 bases lining up with TRBD1. The V and J ends lost 5 bases and 1 base, in that order; junction bases with no gene match: 11. CDR3 length equals 16 residues. Looked up from germline, CDR1 is SGHRS and CDR2 is YFSETQ. The CDR3 nucleotides are TGCGCCAGCAGTGGGGCGCGGGACAGAAATAACTATGGCTACACCTTC. Its protein is CASSGARDRNNYGYTF.

The chain carries TRBV2 and TRBJ1-3; D not resolved. V was pared by 8 bases and J by 8 bases, with 13 bases between. The CDR3 length is 12 residues. Per germline, CDR1 SNHLY and CDR2 FYNNEI. The CDR3 DNA reads TGTGCCAGCGCCCGTAGCGAAGACACCATATATTTT. Its protein product is CASARSEDTIYF. The full variable domain, rest sourced from reference TRBV2 and TRBJ1-3, is EPEVTQTPSHQVTQMGQEVILRCVPISNHLYFYWYRQILGQKVEFLVSFYNNEISEKSEIFDDQFSVERPDGSNFTLKIRSTKLEDSAMYFCASARSEDTIYFGEGSWLTVV.

This clone has a single count. The chain uses TRBV28 and TRBJ1-4; D unclear. The germline gives CDR1 MDHEN, CDR2 SYDVKM. The germline V and J ends were trimmed by 2 bases and 3 bases, with 16 bases remaining between them. The CDR3 loop spans 17 amino acids. CDR3 DNA: TGTGCCAGCAGTTTAGGAGGTCTTAAGCTAGCTAATGAAAAACTGTTTTTT. It yields the protein CASSLGGLKLANEKLFF.

The chain has TRBV29-1 and TRBJ1-5; the match to TRBD1 covers 9 bases. Germline trimming cut 6 bases from V and 4 bases from J; bases unmatched to any gene: 4. The CDR3 runs 13 residues. Germline lookup yields CDR1 SQVTM and CDR2 ANQGSEA. CDR3 sequence (DNA): TGCAGCGTCGAGACAGGGGGAAATCAGCCCCAGCATTTT. It translates to CSVETGGNQPQHF.

The chain uses TRBV3-1 (or the pseudogene TRBV3-2) and TRBJ1-5; no definite D call. This CDR3 has 15 residues. Germline assignment: CDR1 LGHDT and CDR2 YNNKEL (reference sequence). V lost 1 base and J lost 7, with 14 bases in between. CDR3 residues: CASSQGSGSGQPQHF. The DNA for the CDR3 is TGTGCCAGCAGCCAAGGGTCCGGGTCCGGCCAGCCCCAGCATTTT.

The V and J genes are TRBV6-1 and TRBJ2-7; 8 bases are a match to TRBD2. The V gene end was trimmed by 3 bases and the J gene end by 2 bases; junction bases not matched to a gene: 6. This CDR3 has 15 amino acids. Germline V gives CDR1 MNHNS, CDR2 SASEGT. The CDR3 loop is CASSDAGGRPYEQYF. The CDR3 coding sequence is TGTGCCAGCAGTGATGCGGGGGGAAGACCCTACGAGCAGTACTTC.

The V call is TRBV9, the J call TRBJ2-1, with 7 bases identical to TRBD2. This CDR3 spans 16 amino acids. With V trimmed by 4 bases and J by 3 bases, 10 bases remained unmatched. The germline V gene has CDR1 SGDLS and CDR2 YYNGEE. CDR3 sequence reads: CASSPTVGTNYNEQFF. The CDR3 nucleotides are TGTGCCAGCAGCCCAACCGTAGGGACTAACTACAATGAGCAGTTCTTC.

The CDR3 loop reads CASSPGSRGSYGYTF. CDR3 in DNA: TGTGCCAGTAGTCCCGGGTCCCGAGGGAGTTATGGCTACACCTTC. J is TRBJ1-2 and V is TRBV19; D is unresolved. V lost 5 bases, J lost 5 bases, and 18 bases lay in between. The CDR3 contains 15 residues. Looked up from germline, CDR1 is LNHDA and CDR2 is SQIVND (reference sequence).

V is TRBV15 and J is TRBJ1-1; weak D call: TRBD1 (5 bases). Germline loops: CDR1 LNHNV, CDR2 YYDKDF (reference sequence). The CDR3 length is 13 residues. V lost 3 bases, J lost 1 base, and 6 bases lay in between. The CDR3 bases are TGTGCCACCAGCAGGACAGCGAACACTGAAGCTTTCTTT. It codes for CATSRTANTEAFF.

The J gene is TRBJ1-3, the V gene TRBV11-2; D possibly corresponds to TRBD1 (5 bases). This CDR3 comprises 14 residues. Per the germline V gene, CDR1 is SGHAT and CDR2 is FQNNGV. Trimming removed 5 bases from V and 2 bases from J, with 10 bases in between. The CDR3 DNA follows: TGTGCCAGCAGCCTGGCAGGGACTGGAAACACCATATATTTT. It yields the protein CASSLAGTGNTIYF.

The J gene is TRBJ1-1, the V gene TRBV2, with D unclear. Trimming removed 2 bases at V and 3 bases at J, with 16 bases between. There are 16 residues in the CDR3. The germline CDR1 and CDR2 sequences are SNHLY and FYNNEI. The CDR3 reads CASSEWFKLEYTEAFF. CDR3 sequence (DNA): TGTGCCAGCAGTGAATGGTTTAAGTTGGAGTACACTGAAGCTTTCTTT.

The V and J genes are TRBV11-2 and TRBJ2-3; 8 bases agree with TRBD1. Trimming cost V 6 bases and J 6 bases; bases outside gene matches: 8. The CDR3 runs to 14 residues. The germline V gene encodes CDR1 SGHAT and CDR2 FQNNGV. As DNA, the CDR3 is TGTGCCAGCAGGAAAGACAGGGGATGGGATACGCAGTATTTT. It yields the protein CASRKDRGWDTQYF.

The rearrangement uses TRBV19 and TRBJ1-1; the match to TRBD1 covers 7 bases. Trimming at V came to 4 bases and at J to 5 bases, leaving 10 bases not matched to a gene. The CDR3 contains 15 residues. Germline V CDR1 and CDR2: LNHDA, SQIVND (reference sequence). The CDR3 region has the DNA TGTGCCAGTAGTACGCTAACAGGGGAGGATACTGAAGCTTTCTTT. It is translated as CASSTLTGEDTEAFF.

The CDR3 here is CASSQGSSNEQFF. CDR3 DNA sequence: TGCGCCAGCAGCCAAGGGTCGAGCAATGAGCAGTTCTTC. V usage is TRBV4-1 and J usage is TRBJ2-1; D uncertain. The germline V and J ends were trimmed by 1 base and 6 bases, with 7 bases remaining between them. CDR3 length: 13 amino acids. In germline, CDR1 is MGHRA, CDR2 YSYEKL.

The chain couples TRBV19 to TRBJ2-1; TRBD1 aligns across 7 bases. The CDR3 loop spans 14 amino acids. J gave up 7 bases and V 7 bases, and 10 bases lay outside the gene matches. CDR1 and CDR2 (germline): LNHDA, SQIVND (reference sequence). The CDR3 sequence is CASTQDRWPNEQFF. CDR3 sequence (DNA): TGTGCCAGTACTCAGGACAGGTGGCCTAATGAGCAGTTCTTC. Looking up the rest from reference TRBV19 and TRBJ2-1 gives the full variable domain: DGGITQSPKYLFRKEGQNVTLSCEQNLNHDAMYWYRQDPGQGLRLIYYSQIVNDFQKGDIAEGYSVSREKKESFPLTVTSAQKNPTAFYLCASTQDRWPNEQFFGPGTRLTVL.